This T cell receptor (beta chain) was sequenced during a study of blood T cell repertoires in COVID-19 (dated by TCRdb to the early 2020s). Study-wide context: Samples covering the acute and convalescent phases of COVID-19 were provided by collaborators in the United States, Italy and Spain. The material from the prospective study consisted of cDNA or gDNA derived from T cells, B-cell-depleted T cells, or PBMCs. Deeply sampled blood TCRbeta repertoires from subjects exposed to, actively infected with, or recovered from COVID-19 were included in the dataset. The repertoires were made available in a free public database intended to serve as a resource for research on the immune response to SARS-CoV-2. Samples came from the ongoing ImmuneRACE study (first 160 participants) plus 1,254 subjects from 6 global collaborators. The sample metadata nearly always contained a de-identified subject ID, COVID-19 status, age in years and sex. HLA class I and class II types, where available, came from metadata supplied by the sample provider rather than from assay-based typing. What the work shows at the level of the full study, not this receptor alone: How much clinical and demographic metadata was included differed by source and by participant, and the metadata was provided uncurated.

Only one count was recorded for this clone. The antigen it recognizes is unknown. Base qualities were left out, and no much larger clone turns up one base away. From a lookup of the germline V gene, CDR1 and CDR2 are SGDLS and YYNGEE. The CDR3 numbers 17 residues from cysteine through phenylalanine. Only CDR3 DNA remains: 51 bases, in frame from the first base. The V end gives up 0 bases and the J end 0 bases, leaving 3 bases in the junction not matched to a gene. Participants in the prospective study were aged roughly 18 to 100 years, lived in approximately 26 United States geographic areas, and enrolled through a virtual design. To assign participants to cohorts, the prospective study relied on clinical history that participants themselves reported in a screening survey and a study questionnaire. In the prospective study, mobile phlebotomists collected whole blood, serum and a nasopharyngeal or oropharyngeal swab from each participant. Additional blood draws and questionnaires over an approximately two-month period could optionally be provided by prospective study participants. Before DNA extraction, blood samples from the prospective study were shipped at room temperature or frozen.

TCRbeta CDR3 regions were amplified from genomic DNA by means of the immunoSEQ Assay, a bias-controlled multiplex PCR. Processing in the source paper ran as follows. The number of nucleated cells in each sample was estimated from the amplification of reference gene primers within the assay. To quantify the absolute abundance of each unique TCRbeta CDR3 rearrangement, sequence reads were collapsed and filtered. For each sample, productive Simpson clonality was calculated by taking the square root of Simpson's diversity index across productive rearrangements. TCRdb re-hosts the immuneACCESS table, in-frame sequences only. Its copies lack some clones; in the studies checked, an unresolved V gene accounts for under half of them, and the cause for the rest is not known. V and J calls and clone size follow that table, whereas D and trimming were derived from the DNA. The sample table shows under 200,000 clones, and 65% to 90% are seen once. Less than 5.5% of the sample rests with the top ten.

Sequencing was performed on PBMCs or T cells enriched from blood (not recorded which). The chain links TRBV9 with TRBJ2-1; 10 junctional bases match TRBD2. The source is a woman aged 55-75 years with acute COVID-19. In nucleotides, the sequence is TGTGCCAGCAGCGTAGCAAGGACTAGCGGCTCCTACAATGAGCAGTTCTTC. This translates into CASSVARTSGSYNEQFF.